This T cell receptor beta chain emerged from a study of response to subunit inactivated influenza vaccine (dated by TCRdb to between 2017 and 2018). With regard to the full study: Deep quantitative profiling of the T cell receptor repertoire was used in the study to follow responses to a trivalent subunit inactivated influenza vaccine.

This clonotype was observed a few times. Its antigen remains unidentified. No much larger clone is present one base from it, and per-base qualities are unavailable. The library relied on RT-PCR. The instrument was an Illumina HiSeq 2500. The public sequencing data were trimmed at Q25 with fastp and processed into clonotypes with MiXCR by TCRdb, which kept only in-frame beta chains. All rows with the same CDR3 protein become a single entry with the most common DNA and genes. The sample table records 710,000 or so distinct CDR3 sequences; 15% to 18% of these occur just once. The leading ten clones occupy roughly 12% of the sample. Summary of the overall study and its limitations: According to the authors, only a limited number of new T cells may be recruited by each seasonal influenza vaccination.

Sequenced here: PBMCs from blood, sampled about 11 days after vaccination. This TCR derives from a man aged 50 or older who received an inactivated influenza vaccine. Donor details come from another sample of the same person, matched by shared clones.

The CDR3 loop reads CASSLGGDMDEQFF. In nucleotides, the sequence is TGTGCCAGCAGCTTGGGCGGCGACATGGATGAGCAGTTCTTC. The chain is encoded by TRBV7-9 joined to TRBJ2-1, with no confidently assigned D gene. V was cut back by 3 bases and J by 8 bases, leaving a gap of 14 bases between them. The cysteine opens and the phenylalanine closes a CDR3 of 14 amino acids. Solely the CDR3 DNA is kept, with 42 bases framed from the first base. In the germline V gene (reference sequence), CDR1 corresponds to SEHNR and CDR2 to FQNEAQ.